This TCR beta chain is drawn from a study of blood T cell repertoires in COVID-19. Study details: Specimens from acute and convalescent COVID-19 originated in the United States, Italy and Spain. PBMCs, B-cell-depleted T cells, or T cells were the source of the cDNA or gDNA that made up the material.

Trimming took 7 bases from V and 0 from J; bases not matched to a gene: 2. CDR1 and CDR2 (germline): LNHDA, SQIVND (reference sequence). There are 15 residues in the CDR3. In the source study's methods: How many nucleated cells were present was estimated from reference gene primer amplification. Generated by immunoSEQ multiplex PCR, the TCRdb table keeps only in-frame clones and is missing some. V and J calls and clone size are those listed in that table; D and trimming were worked out from the DNA. Altogether 50,000 to 65,000 clones are present, more than 75% being singletons, with the ten largest covering under 4.5%.

This sequence was found in a human donor in a cohort sampled during active COVID-19. The sample was peripheral blood. The V and J genes are TRBV19 and TRBJ2-6; TRBD1 matches at 8 bases. The CDR3 nucleotides read TGTGCCAGTAAGGACAGGGACTCTGGGGCCAACGTCCTGACTTTC. This translates into CASKDRDSGANVLTF.